These 16 T cell receptor beta chains originate from one sample sequenced in a study of siplizumab effects on memory and regulatory T cells. Cells that made up the mixed lymphocyte reaction were cocultured at 37°C for over five days. Using immunoSEQ multiplex PCR, the repertoire was profiled, and TCRdb retains in-frame clones only, with some absent. The table includes 15,000 to 20,000 clones, around half detected once. Their specific antigens are unknown. Sample: CFSE-low (dividing) CD4+ T cells sorted from an allogeneic mixed lymphocyte reaction. The receptors stem from a human donor in good health; the cells came from an allogeneic mixed lymphocyte reaction.

With regard to this clone: The germline gene is not matched at one end of the junction; a read error may be the cause. This chain joins TRBV5-4 and TRBJ1-6; no firm D call. CDR1 is SGHNT, CDR2 YYREEE, per germline (reference sequence). The CDR3 length is 17 residues. The CDR3 region is CASSQELGGSRNSPLHF. In nucleotides, the CDR3 is TGCGCCAGCAGCCAAGAATTGGGTGGAAGTAGGAATTCACCCCTCCACTTT.

This clone was observed a few times. The chain couples TRBV7-2 to TRBJ1-5, with D uncertain. This CDR3 is 12 amino acids long. Germline V lookup: CDR1 SGHTA, CDR2 FQGNSA. V shed 5 bases and J shed 3 bases, with 5 bases lying between them. The CDR3 is CASSPPNQPQHF. The CDR3 DNA reads as TGTGCCAGCAGCCCCCCCAATCAGCCCCAGCATTTT.

V and J are TRBV4-3 and TRBJ2-1; D unclear. The CDR3 consists of 14 residues. Between the trimmed V and J ends, which lost 4 bases and 5 bases, there was a span of 12 bases. From germline, CDR1 is LGHNA and CDR2 YSLEER. The CDR3 loop is CASSRDAYNNEQFF. The CDR3 region has the DNA TGCGCCAGCAGCCGCGACGCGTATAACAATGAGCAGTTCTTC.

This clone is judged medium-sized. The V call is TRBV7-9, the J call TRBJ2-2; tentative D call: TRBD1 (6 bases). Trimming shortened V by 2 bases and J by 4 bases, and 11 bases separated the two germline ends. This CDR3 contains 15 residues. Per the germline V gene, CDR1 is SEHNR and CDR2 is FQNEAQ (reference sequence). The CDR3 DNA reads TGTGCCAGCAGCTTAAGATCGGACAGCACCGGGGAGCTGTTTTTT. Protein product: CASSLRSDSTGELFF.

This clone was found a few times. The rearrangement links TRBV11-1 to TRBJ1-2; 9 nucleotides align to TRBD1. This CDR3 has 13 amino acids. CDR1 and CDR2 from the germline V gene are SGHAT and FQDESV (reference sequence). V gave up 5 bases and J gave up 6 bases; unmatched junction bases: 4. This chain's CDR3 is CASSLGTGNGYTF. The CDR3 nucleotides read TGTGCCAGCAGCCTCGGGACAGGGAATGGCTACACCTTC.

This clone showed up just a few times. The gene calls are TRBV2 and TRBJ2-3, with TRBD2 identical over 9 bases. The germline V gene has CDR1 SNHLY and CDR2 FYNNEI. The V gene end was trimmed by 4 bases and the J gene end by 5 bases; junction bases not matched to a gene: 7. The CDR3 loop spans 15 amino acids. Here the CDR3 reads CASSGPGLALDTQYF. CDR3 bases: TGTGCCAGCAGTGGCCCGGGACTAGCATTAGATACGCAGTATTTT. The whole variable domain, remainder taken from reference TRBV2 and TRBJ2-3, is EPEVTQTPSHQVTQMGQEVILRCVPISNHLYFYWYRQILGQKVEFLVSFYNNEISEKSEIFDDQFSVERPDGSNFTLKIRSTKLEDSAMYFCASSGPGLALDTQYFGPGTRLTVL.

In regard to this clone: One junction end does not reproduce the germline sequence, and a read error may be involved. The V gene is TRBV6-5, the J gene TRBJ2-7; TRBD2 matches 7 bases. The CDR3 runs to 14 residues. From germline, CDR1 is MNHEY and CDR2 SVGAGI. The CDR3 here is CASKRGWDSDEQYF. Here the CDR3 DNA reads TGTGCCAGCAAGCGGGGCTGGGACTCCGACGAGCAGTACTTC.

This chain connects TRBV7-2 to TRBJ2-7; 10 bases align to TRBD2. This CDR3 region has 14 residues. Germline lookup yields CDR1 SGHTA and CDR2 FQGNSA. Trimming cost V 1 base and J 10 bases; bases outside gene matches: 7. The CDR3 protein is CASSLELLAGSQYF. DNA for the CDR3: TGTGCCAGCAGCTTAGAATTACTAGCGGGGAGTCAGTACTTC.

V gene TRBV7-2 combines with J gene TRBJ2-1; 7 bases map to TRBD2. V was pared by 3 bases and J by 5 bases, with 1 base of the junction left unmatched. Germline lookup yields CDR1 SGHTA and CDR2 FQGNSA. This CDR3 has 13 amino acids. CDR3 in amino acids: CASSLGLHNEQFF. DNA for the CDR3: TGTGCCAGCAGCTTGGGACTACACAATGAGCAGTTCTTC.

This chain connects TRBV18 to TRBJ2-2, with D possibly matching TRBD1 (5 bases). CDR3 length equals 16 residues. The V end lost 1 base, the J end lost 2 bases, and 11 bases lay between the germline ends. Per germline, CDR1 KGHSH and CDR2 LQKENI. CDR3 sequence (DNA): TGTGCCAGCTCACCACGGCAGGGTGGAAACACCGGGGAGCTGTTTTTT. Protein product: CASSPRQGGNTGELFF.

This chain connects TRBV7-3 to TRBJ2-5; unclear D gene. V was trimmed by 2 bases and J by 6 bases, leaving 10 bases between them. CDR1 is SGHTA, CDR2 FQGTGA, per germline. The CDR3 runs 13 residues. The CDR3 region has the DNA TGTGCCAGCAGCTTAGGACCTGGGAAGACCCAGTACTTC. Its translation is CASSLGPGKTQYF.

The V call is TRBV6-6, the J call TRBJ2-3; no firm D call. From germline, CDR1 is MNHNY and CDR2 SVGAGI (reference sequence). The CDR3 is 13 amino acids. Trimming took 7 bases from V and 0 from J, leaving 8 bases between them. As DNA, the CDR3 is TGTGCCAGCACCTTGGACAGCACAGATACGCAGTATTTT. This encodes CASTLDSTDTQYF.

The V call is TRBV5-6, the J call TRBJ2-5, with no clear D. CDR3 length equals 18 residues. The germline V gene has CDR1 SGHDT and CDR2 YYEEEE. V dropped 4 bases and J dropped 3 bases, with 25 bases sitting between them. CDR3 nucleotide sequence: TGTGCCAGCAGCAATTATCGGAGTCCCAGGACGACGGAAGAGACCCAGTACTTC. Translation gives CASSNYRSPRTTEETQYF.

The chain is built from TRBV19 and TRBJ2-3; D possibly corresponds to TRBD1 (5 bases). Trimming removed 3 bases from V and 4 bases from J, with 5 bases in between. Germline V gene lookup returns CDR1 LNHDA and CDR2 SQIVND (reference sequence). There are 12 residues in the CDR3. The CDR3 region is CASSMGPDTQYF. CDR3 in DNA: TGTGCCAGTAGTATGGGGCCAGATACGCAGTATTTT.

In this sample, this clone turned up a few times. The genes are TRBV2 and TRBJ2-5, with 7 bases identical to TRBD2. CDR1 is SNHLY and CDR2 is FYNNEI in the germline V gene. The CDR3 contains 13 residues. With 3 bases clipped from V and 3 bases from J, the junction kept 1 base outside the gene matches. CDR3 coding DNA: TGTGCCAGCAGTGACGGACTAGAAGAGACCCAGTACTTC. The encoded protein is CASSDGLEETQYF.

V and J are TRBV4-1 and TRBJ2-3; D ambiguous. Germline V gives CDR1 MGHRA, CDR2 YSYEKL. The CDR3 extends over 13 amino acids. With 0 bases removed from V and 4 bases from J, the gap between germline ends came to 5 bases. The chain's CDR3 is CASSQDDADTQYF. The CDR3, as DNA: TGCGCCAGCAGCCAAGATGACGCAGATACGCAGTATTTT.